The 10 T cell receptor beta chains below were found in one sample sequenced in a study of blood T cell repertoires in COVID-19. The method was immunoSEQ multiplex PCR; TCRdb's version includes in-frame clones alone and lacks a portion of them. The table records under 200,000 clones, 80% to 90% of them present only once. The specimen sequenced was peripheral blood. The receptors originated from a man aged 40-49 years who had recovered from COVID-19.

This clone was picked up one time. V gene TRBV7-4 combines with J gene TRBJ2-1; 8 nucleotides agree with TRBD2. The CDR3 sequence is 20 residues long. J lost 4 bases, V lost 0 bases, and 17 bases had no gene match. Germline lookup yields CDR1 SGHVT and CDR2 SQSDAQ. The CDR3 bases are TGTGCCAGCAGCTTAGCAGGGGAGGGACTAGTTCCCCCTTTGTACAATGAGCAGTTCTTC. Its protein is CASSLAGEGLVPPLYNEQFF. The whole variable domain, filled in from reference TRBV7-4 and TRBJ2-1, reads GAGVSQSPRYKVAKRGRDVALRCDSISGHVTLYWYRQTLGQGSEVLTYSQSDAQRDKSGRPSGRFSAERPERSVSTLKIQRTEQGDSAVYLCASSLAGEGLVPPLYNEQFFGPGTRLTVL.

This chain connects TRBV12-1 to TRBJ1-1. TRBV12-1 is shown as a pseudogene. The CDR3 runs to 18 residues. The CDR3 nucleotides read TGTGCCAGCAGCCCCTGGGGGGTTAAGGGGATAACGAACACTGAAGCTTTCTTT. Its translation: CASSPWGVKGITNTEAFF.

The V gene is TRBV2, the J gene TRBJ2-7, with 8 bases that match TRBD2. Germline V CDR1 and CDR2: SNHLY, FYNNEI. With 6 bases clipped from V and 5 bases from J, the junction kept 9 bases outside the gene matches. The CDR3 contains 14 residues. CDR3 sequence (DNA): TGTGCCAGCAGACAGCGGGAGCAACTCGACGAGCAGTACTTC. Translation gives CASRQREQLDEQYF.

The rearrangement joins TRBV7-2 to TRBJ2-7; 9 nucleotides line up with TRBD2. V gave up 5 bases and J gave up 6 bases; unmatched junction bases: 11. CDR3 size: 15 residues. Germline CDR1 and CDR2: SGHTA and FQGNSA. CDR3 bases: TGTGCCAGCAGCCTGCAGGGACTAGCCTCAAGCGAGCAGTACTTC. It specifies CASSLQGLASSEQYF.

The chain recombines TRBV7-8 with TRBJ1-2, with 7 positions matching TRBD1. Germline lookup yields CDR1 SGHVS and CDR2 FQNEAQ. The CDR3 contains 16 residues. Germline trimming cut 5 bases from V and 4 bases from J; bases unmatched to any gene: 13. CDR3 in amino acids: CASSPTLGTVSYGYTF. The DNA of the CDR3 is TGTGCCAGCAGCCCCACCCTTGGGACAGTCTCCTATGGCTACACCTTC.

V usage is TRBV9 and J usage is TRBJ2-3, with 12 positions matching TRBD1. J was trimmed by 0 bases and V by 7 bases; bases with no gene match: 9. This CDR3 contains 17 residues. Looked up from germline, CDR1 is SGDLS and CDR2 is YYNGEE. The CDR3 sequence is CASDSGTGGDSTDTQYF. CDR3 nucleotide sequence: TGTGCCAGCGACTCCGGGACAGGGGGCGATAGCACAGATACGCAGTATTTT.

This clone was recorded only once. This chain uses TRBV7-6 with TRBJ2-1; D is unclear. The CDR3 loop spans 11 amino acids. CDR1 is SGHVS, CDR2 FNYEAQ, per germline. Trimming left V 5 bases short and J 5 bases short, with 4 bases between. The CDR3 nucleotides are TGTGCCAGCAGCGTAAACAATGAGCAGTTCTTC. Its protein is CASSVNNEQFF.

V gene TRBV19 combines with J gene TRBJ1-1; 9 bases match TRBD1. This CDR3 has 14 residues. The germline CDR1 and CDR2 sequences are LNHDA and SQIVND (reference sequence). After removal of 7 bases from V and 3 bases from J, the junction contained 6 bases not matched to a gene. CDR3 nucleotides: TGTGCCAGTATCCGGACAGGGGTTGACACTGAAGCTTTCTTT. Its protein product is CASIRTGVDTEAFF. The whole variable domain, filled in from reference TRBV19 and TRBJ1-1, reads DGGITQSPKYLFRKEGQNVTLSCEQNLNHDAMYWYRQDPGQGLRLIYYSQIVNDFQKGDIAEGYSVSREKKESFPLTVTSAQKNPTAFYLCASIRTGVDTEAFFGQGTRLTVV.

The genes are TRBV7-9 and TRBJ2-3, with 8 bases matching TRBD2. Trimming removed 8 bases from V and 0 bases from J; junction bases left unmatched: 7. The CDR3 spans 15 residues. Germline CDR1 is SEHNR and CDR2 is FQNEAQ (reference sequence). The CDR3 loop is CASSDQRESTDTQYF. The CDR3 region has the DNA TGTGCCAGCTCCGACCAGCGGGAGAGCACAGATACGCAGTATTTT.

The chain joins TRBV9 to TRBJ2-1; 7 positions match TRBD2. The CDR3 consists of 15 residues. V trimming: 0 bases; J trimming: 5 bases; junction bases outside the gene matches: 5. The V gene's germline CDR1 is SGDLS and CDR2 YYNGEE. The CDR3: CASSVGLAADNEQFF. The CDR3 nucleotides are TGTGCCAGCAGCGTAGGGCTAGCGGCGGACAATGAGCAGTTCTTC.